This T cell receptor (beta chain) appears in the sequencing data of a study of lymphopenia after photon versus proton radiotherapy. The V gene lost 4 bases and the J gene lost 6 bases, with 7 bases spanning the gap. This CDR3 comprises 12 residues. The germline V gene encodes CDR1 SGHRS and CDR2 YFSETQ. Details on this clone: What it binds is unknown.

Broader study findings: Only patients who died were analyzed for survival; proton advantage is unproven. Post-nadir diversity loss with photons came from oligoclonal expansion, particularly CD8+ Temra cells. Proton therapy kept repertoires fairly stable, unlike photons, which gained effector/memory cells.

Sequencing used immunoSEQ multiplex PCR; TCRdb keeps in-frame clones, though not all of them. The table includes 20,000 or so clones, 70% to 90% detected once. J is TRBJ2-2 and V is TRBV5-1, with D uncertain. The sequence came from a woman in her fifties or sixties with pancreatic cancer. This specimen was peripheral blood, taken from a patient treated with photon-based radiotherapy. The CDR3 sequence is CASSPRAGELFF. The CDR3 bases are TGCGCCAGCAGCCCCCGGGCCGGGGAGCTGTTTTTT.